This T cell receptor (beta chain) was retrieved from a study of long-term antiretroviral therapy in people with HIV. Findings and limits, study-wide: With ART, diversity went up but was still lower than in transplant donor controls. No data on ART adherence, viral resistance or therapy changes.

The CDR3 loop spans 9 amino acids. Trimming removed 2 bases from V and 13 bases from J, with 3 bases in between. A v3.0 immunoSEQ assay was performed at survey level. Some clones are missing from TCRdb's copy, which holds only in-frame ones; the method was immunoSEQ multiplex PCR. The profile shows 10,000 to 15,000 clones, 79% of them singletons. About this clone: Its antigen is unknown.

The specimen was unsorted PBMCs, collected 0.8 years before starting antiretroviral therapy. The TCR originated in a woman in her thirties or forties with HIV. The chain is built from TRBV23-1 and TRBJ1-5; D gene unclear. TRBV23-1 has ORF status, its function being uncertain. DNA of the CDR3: TGCGCCAGCAGTCAAGGGCAGCATTTT. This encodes CASSQGQHF.